This is a list of T cell receptor beta chains from one sample in a study of breast tumors, draining lymph nodes, adjacent tissues. MiXCR, applied by TCRdb to the multiplex PCR reads, yields one record per CDR3 protein. The sample consists of about 22,000 distinct CDR3 sequences, 58% of them appearing once. The source material was breast tumor tissue. The receptors here all came from a female donor with breast cancer. Some clones in this sample may be carry-over from other donors' samples. The CDR3 runs from the conserved cysteine through the conserved F or W. The order of the fields is J gene, D gene, V gene, clone size, CDR3 protein, CDR3 DNA. A D gene is named only where the DNA matches it firmly. Clone size is not always given. Where it is, it says once, few, many or a class for expanded clones.

TRBJ1-6 | TRBD1 | TRBV6-1 | NA | CASTGTDNSPLHF | TGTGCCAGCACCGGGACAGATAATTCACCCCTCCACTTT
TRBJ1-3 | NA | TRBV7-2 | medium-sized | CASSPSPSRLGNTIYF | TGTGCCAGCAGCCCATCCCCGTCAAGGCTCGGAAACACCATATATTTT
TRBJ2-7 | NA | TRBV12-3/TRBV12-4 | NA | CASSLSGQRYYEQYF | TGTGCCAGCAGTTTAAGTGGACAGCGCTACTACGAGCAGTACTTC
TRBJ2-1 | TRBD2 | TRBV20-1 | NA | CSARSLSGRSNEQFF | TGCAGTGCTAGATCCCTCAGCGGGAGAAGTAATGAGCAGTTCTTC
TRBJ2-3 | TRBD2 | TRBV13 | NA | CASSLGLAGDPSTDTQYF | TGTGCCAGCAGCCTCGGACTAGCGGGGGATCCTAGCACAGATACGCAGTATTTT
TRBJ2-3 | TRBD2 | TRBV20-1 | medium-sized | CSAKGTSSTDTQYF | TGCAGTGCTAAGGGGACTAGCAGCACAGATACGCAGTATTTT
TRBJ1-1 | TRBD1 | TRBV6-5 | NA | CASVGYRGNTEAFF | TGTGCCAGCGTCGGGTACAGGGGGAACACTGAAGCTTTCTTT
TRBJ2-1 | TRBD1 | TRBV5-1 | NA | CASSLQGWNEQFF | TGCGCCAGCAGCTTACAGGGGTGGAATGAGCAGTTCTTC
TRBJ2-3 | NA | TRBV2 | medium-sized | CASSEGHRTTDTQYF | TGTGCCAGCAGTGAGGGACACAGGACCACAGATACGCAGTATTTT
TRBJ2-7 | NA | TRBV10-3 | many | CAISEAQGGSEQYF | TGTGCCATCAGTGAGGCACAGGGCGGGAGCGAGCAGTACTTC
TRBJ2-2 | TRBD2 | TRBV20-1 | NA | CSARESGRAGGELFF | TGCAGTGCTAGAGAAAGCGGGAGGGCTGGCGGGGAGCTGTTTTTT
TRBJ1-4 | TRBD1 | TRBV24-1 | NA | CAAVRGQGAGEKLFF | TGTGCCGCCGTCCGGGGACAGGGGGCTGGTGAAAAACTGTTTTTT
TRBJ2-3 | TRBD2 | TRBV6-1 | many | CASSPGLVVDTQYF | TGTGCCAGCAGTCCGGGACTAGTCGTGGATACGCAGTATTTT
TRBJ2-1 | NA | TRBV6-2/TRBV6-3 | NA | CASTHGAEPPLLEQFF | TGTGCCAGCACCCACGGGGCGGAACCCCCTTTACTTGAGCAGTTCTTC
TRBJ2-2 | NA | TRBV20-1 | many | CSAIDRGRRTGELFF | TGCAGTGCAATAGATCGGGGGCGGCGAACCGGGGAGCTGTTTTTT
TRBJ2-5 | NA | TRBV2 | NA | CASSEEGQETQYF | TGTGCCAGCAGTGAAGAGGGTCAAGAGACCCAGTACTTC
TRBJ1-6 | NA | TRBV5-1 | few | CASSFGRSNALHF | TGCGCCAGCAGCTTCGGAAGGTCAAACGCCCTCCACTTT
TRBJ1-5 | NA | TRBV20-1 | NA | CSAREAVLQPQHF | TGCAGTGCTAGAGAGGCGGTTTTGCAGCCCCAGCATTTT
TRBJ1-2 | NA | TRBV2 | few | CASSGVTGYTF | TGTGCCAGCAGTGGGGTCACTGGCTACACCTTC
TRBJ2-7 | TRBD1 | TRBV7-6 | NA | CPSSPGQGYSYKQCF | TGTCCCAGCAGCCCCGGACAGGGATACTCCTACAAGCAGTGCTTC
TRBJ1-1 | NA | TRBV11-2 | many | CASSLLGRTEAFF | TGTGCCAGCAGCTTATTGGGGCGGACTGAAGCTTTCTTT
TRBJ1-2 | NA | TRBV28 | NA | CASSAGNYGYTF | TGTGCCAGCAGTGCCGGTAACTATGGCTACACCTTC
TRBJ2-7 | TRBD2 | TRBV7-9 | NA | CASSQDGTSGGSFRSYEQYF | TGTGCCAGTAGCCAAGATGGGACTAGCGGGGGGAGTTTCAGGTCCTACGAGCAGTACTTC
TRBJ1-2 | NA | TRBV6-2/TRBV6-3 | many | CASSHADSGDYGYTF | TGTGCCAGCAGTCACGCCGACTCGGGGGACTATGGCTACACCTTC
TRBJ2-7 | NA | TRBV20-1 | once | CSARETSRGNEQYF | TGCAGTGCTAGAGAGACTAGTCGGGGGAACGAGCAGTACTTC
TRBJ2-1 | TRBD2 | TRBV10-3 | NA | CAISESTSGREQFF | TGTGCCATCAGTGAGTCGACTAGCGGTCGCGAGCAGTTCTTC
TRBJ1-2 | TRBD1 | TRBV2 | NA | CASSLQGNGYTF | TGTGCCAGCAGCCTACAGGGGAATGGCTACACCTTC
TRBJ1-1 | TRBD1 | TRBV27 | NA | CASSTGGLSTEAFF | TGTGCTAGCAGTACAGGGGGCTTGAGCACTGAAGCTTTCTTT
TRBJ1-2 | TRBD1 | TRBV5-1 | NA | CASSRTGYYGYTF | TGCGCCAGCAGCCGGACAGGGTATTATGGCTACACCTTC
TRBJ1-3 | NA | TRBV4-1 | NA | CASSQVGLGNTIYF | TGCGCCAGCAGCCAAGTAGGGCTGGGGAACACCATATATTTT
TRBJ2-1 | NA | TRBV7-9 | NA | CASLPPGLATYNEQFF | TGTGCCAGCCTACCCCCGGGACTGGCCACCTACAATGAGCAGTTCTTC
TRBJ1-3 | NA | TRBV10-2 | NA | CASIERTGNTIYF | TGCGCCAGCATCGAGCGTACCGGAAACACCATATATTTT
TRBJ1-1 | NA | TRBV20-1 | many | CSATVRASSAFF | TGCAGTGCTACGGTCAGGGCTTCTTCCGCTTTCTTT
TRBJ1-1 | TRBD1 | TRBV5-1 | NA | CASSLDRVSTEAFF | TGCGCCAGCAGCCTGGACAGGGTTTCCACTGAAGCTTTCTTT
TRBJ2-1 | NA | TRBV7-9 | NA | CASSLVHNEQFF | TGTGCCAGCAGCTTGGTGCACAATGAGCAGTTCTTC
TRBJ2-1 | TRBD1 | TRBV30 | once | CAWDREFNEQFF | TGTGCCTGGGACAGGGAGTTTAATGAGCAGTTCTTC
TRBJ2-5 | NA | TRBV20-1 | NA | CSAKAVSLDQETQYF | TGCAGTGCAAAGGCCGTCTCCTTAGACCAAGAGACCCAGTACTTC
TRBJ2-3 | NA | TRBV2 | medium-sized | CASSVGDTQYF | TGTGCCAGCAGTGTGGGGGATACGCAGTATTTT
TRBJ2-7 | TRBD2 | TRBV3-1 | many | CASSPFGGRAHEQYF | TGTGCCAGCAGCCCCTTCGGCGGGAGGGCCCACGAGCAGTACTTC
TRBJ1-2 | NA | TRBV6-2/TRBV6-3 | NA | CASSYSIATENGCTF | TGTGCCAGCAGTTACTCGATTGCGACAGAGAACGGCTGCACCTTT
TRBJ2-1 | NA | TRBV12-3/TRBV12-4 | NA | CASTSGTYYNEQFF | TGTGCCAGCACCTCCGGGACCTATTACAATGAGCAGTTCTTC
TRBJ2-3 | NA | TRBV5-1 | NA | CASSKGHRDRFTDTQYF | TGCGCCAGCAGCAAGGGGCACAGGGATAGGTTCACAGATACGCAGTATTTT